This T cell receptor (beta chain) comes out of a study of cytomegalovirus exposure and HLA in healthy donors. General study findings and limits: 164 TCR beta chains were listed as cytomegalovirus-associated. A later analysis linked a missense variant in DCLRE1C to the trimming of TCR beta V and J genes. 87-base-pair reads could not separate some V segments, including TRBV6-2 and TRBV6-3.

As regards this clone: Antigen: not known. Different DNA sequences within this sample yield the same CDR3.

CDR3 length: 15 amino acids. Germline assignment: CDR1 LNHDA and CDR2 SQIVND (reference sequence). The V segment lost 1 base and the J segment 4 bases; nucleotides outside the gene matches: 1. This PCR relied on a set of 60 Vbeta primers and 13 Jbeta primers. Libraries were prepared by immunoSEQ multiplex PCR; TCRdb keeps only in-frame clonotypes and omits some of them. The sample has 200,000 to 250,000 clones, approximately 78% seen once; the top ten hold about 3.8%. The sequence was obtained from a male donor in good health and CMV-seronegative. The genes are TRBV19 and TRBJ2-7; 13 bases are shared with TRBD2. Sequencing was carried out using PBMCs. DNA of the CDR3: TGTGCCAGTAGTATAGGGACTAGCGGGAGTTACGAGCAGTACTTC. Its translation: CASSIGTSGSYEQYF.